These 32 T cell receptor beta chains originate from one sample sequenced in a study of blood T cell repertoires in COVID-19. Generated by immunoSEQ multiplex PCR, the TCRdb table keeps only in-frame clones and is missing some. Here the sample spans some 97,000 clones, 91% being singletons. Sample: peripheral blood. The receptors were gathered from a man aged 50 to 60 with active COVID-19.

This chain uses TRBV27 with TRBJ2-7; TRBD1 aligns across 10 bases. Trimming removed 5 bases from V and 3 bases from J; junction bases left unmatched: 7. Per the germline V gene, CDR1 is MNHEY and CDR2 is SMNVEV (reference sequence). CDR3 size: 15 residues. The CDR3, as DNA: TGTGCCAGCAGTGGAGCCGGGACAGGGGACTACGAGCAGTACTTC. Translation: CASSGAGTGDYEQYF.

The chain couples TRBV9 to TRBJ2-2; TRBD2 is a possible D gene (6 bases). Germline CDR1 reads SGDLS; CDR2 reads YYNGEE. There are 14 residues in the CDR3. V lost 4 bases and J lost 4, with 11 bases in between. The CDR3 bases are TGTGCCAGCAGCTACCTGGGGGGCACCGGGGAGCTGTTTTTT. It yields the protein CASSYLGGTGELFF.

This clone was detected a few times. The chain couples TRBV7-6 to TRBJ1-2; 7 bases map to TRBD1. The CDR3 is 15 residues long. Germline loops: CDR1 SGHVS, CDR2 FNYEAQ. V lost 5 bases to trimming and J lost 3 bases; unmatched junction nucleotides: 9. The DNA of the CDR3 is TGTGCCAGCAGCCTGAACAGGGGTGACCACTATGGCTACACCTTC. It encodes CASSLNRGDHYGYTF.

This clone was recorded only once. The chain combines TRBV10-3 with TRBJ2-1; TRBD1 matches at 9 bases. J lost 5 bases, V lost 5 bases, and 4 bases had no gene match. CDR1 is ENHRY and CDR2 is SYGVKD in the germline V gene. This CDR3 is 14 amino acids long. The CDR3 protein is CAISQTGGDNEQFF. The CDR3 region has the DNA TGTGCCATCAGTCAGACAGGGGGGGACAATGAGCAGTTCTTC.

V usage is TRBV2 and J usage is TRBJ1-1, with a weak D call TRBD1 (6 bases). V lost 3 bases to trimming and J lost 5 bases, with 13 bases between them. The CDR3 spans 14 residues. Per the germline V gene, CDR1 is SNHLY and CDR2 is FYNNEI. This CDR3 is CASSDTTGWTEAFF. As DNA, the CDR3 is TGTGCCAGCAGTGATACTACAGGGTGGACTGAAGCTTTCTTT.

The V call is TRBV2, the J call TRBJ1-6; the D gene is possibly TRBD1 (6 bases). The CDR3 length is 17 residues. The germline V gene has CDR1 SNHLY and CDR2 FYNNEI. Deletions cut 6 bases from V and 0 bases from J, with 15 bases between. The CDR3 loop is CASSPGQLSSYNSPLHF. CDR3 DNA sequence: TGTGCCAGCAGCCCCGGACAGCTTAGCTCCTATAATTCACCCCTCCACTTT.

This clone came up once. The chain has TRBV5-1 and TRBJ2-7; 11 nucleotides align to TRBD1. The CDR3 runs 16 residues. With V trimmed by 4 bases and J by 2 bases, 8 bases remained unmatched. Per germline, CDR1 SGHRS and CDR2 YFSETQ. The CDR3 bases are TGCGCCAGCAGCAGCCTCCGGGACAGGGGGACCTACGAGCAGTACTTC. Translation: CASSSLRDRGTYEQYF.

This clone was observed a single time. The chain is built from TRBV15 and TRBJ1-6, with D perhaps matching TRBD1 (6 bases). Germline CDR1 and CDR2: LNHNV and YYDKDF (reference sequence). The CDR3 sequence is 20 residues long. Trimming took 0 bases from V and 8 from J, leaving 26 bases between them. The CDR3 DNA reads TGTGCCACCAGCAGAGATCGGGTATCTAGTGGACAGCCTAAAGATTCACCCCTCCACTTT. Protein product: CATSRDRVSSGQPKDSPLHF.

This chain connects TRBV6-6 to TRBJ1-2, with D possibly being TRBD1 (5 bases). V was trimmed by 2 bases and J by 3 bases, leaving 13 bases between them. The CDR3 is 15 residues long. Per germline, CDR1 MNHNY and CDR2 SVGAGI (reference sequence). Written as DNA, the CDR3 is TGTGCCAGCAGTTACCTCCAATGGGGGGACTATGGCTACACCTTC. It yields the protein CASSYLQWGDYGYTF.

V and J are TRBV18 and TRBJ1-4; 7 nucleotides align to TRBD1. The CDR3 length is 14 residues. Looked up from germline, CDR1 is KGHSH and CDR2 is LQKENI. Trimming cost V 3 bases and J 8 bases; bases outside gene matches: 6. CDR3 in DNA: TGTGCCAGCTCACCCACAGGGGCACGCGAAAAACTGTTTTTT. Residues: CASSPTGAREKLFF.

This chain uses TRBV2 with TRBJ1-2, with D perhaps matching TRBD1 (6 bases). The germline V gene has CDR1 SNHLY and CDR2 FYNNEI. This CDR3 has 12 residues. Between the trimmed V and J ends, which lost 6 bases and 8 bases, there was a span of 13 bases. The CDR3 sequence is CASRDSPGGYTF. The DNA of the CDR3 is TGTGCCAGCAGGGACAGTCCTGGAGGCTACACCTTC.

The rearrangement uses TRBV6-5 and TRBJ1-6, with D unresolved. The germline V and J ends were trimmed by 2 bases and 0 bases, with 8 bases remaining between them. CDR1 is MNHEY and CDR2 is SVGAGI in the germline V gene. CDR3 size: 16 residues. The CDR3 bases are TGTGCCAGCAGTTACGGAAGGAGCTCCTATAATTCACCCCTCCACTTT. Protein sequence: CASSYGRSSYNSPLHF.

CDR3 protein: CASSPGIAGETQYF. Here the CDR3 DNA reads TGCGCCAGCAGCCCCGGGATAGCGGGGGAGACCCAGTACTTC. The V gene is TRBV5-1, the J gene TRBJ2-5; 8 nucleotides line up with TRBD2. This CDR3 has 14 amino acids. J gave up 5 bases and V 4 bases, and 7 bases lay outside the gene matches. Germline CDR1 SGHRS, CDR2 YFSETQ.

This clone has only one observation. The chain joins TRBV28 to TRBJ1-1; 10 nucleotides line up with TRBD1. Trimming removed 6 bases from V and 5 bases from J; junction bases left unmatched: 6. This CDR3 contains 14 residues. Per the germline V gene, CDR1 is MDHEN and CDR2 is SYDVKM. CDR3 coding DNA: TGTGCCAGCAGATCGGGACAGGGGTTAACTGAAGCTTTCTTT. Residues: CASRSGQGLTEAFF.

This chain connects TRBV9 to TRBJ1-2; no clear D. CDR1 and CDR2 from the germline V gene are SGDLS and YYNGEE. V was trimmed by 4 bases and J by 0 bases, leaving 7 bases between them. CDR3 length equals 13 residues. The DNA of the CDR3 is TGTGCCAGCAGCTCGGGAGCTAACTATGGCTACACCTTC. This gives the protein CASSSGANYGYTF.

CDR3 in amino acids: CASSNRDRRGNTIYF. The DNA of the CDR3 is TGTGCCAGCAGCAACCGGGACAGGCGAGGAAACACCATATATTTT. This chain links TRBV7-2 with TRBJ1-3; 8 positions match TRBD1. The germline V gene has CDR1 SGHTA and CDR2 FQGNSA. This CDR3 region has 15 residues. J was trimmed by 4 bases and V by 5 bases; bases with no gene match: 7.

V usage is TRBV6-6 and J usage is TRBJ2-1; no firm D call. Germline CDR1 and CDR2: MNHNY and SVGAGI (reference sequence). Trimming took 6 bases from V and 6 from J, leaving 9 bases between them. This CDR3 spans 12 amino acids. The CDR3 region has the DNA TGTGCCAGCAGGCGCGACACCAATGAGCAGTTCTTC. Amino acids: CASRRDTNEQFF.

The rearrangement uses TRBV6-5 and TRBJ2-2; D is possibly TRBD2 (5 bases). The CDR3 has 15 amino acids. Germline V gene lookup returns CDR1 MNHEY and CDR2 SVGAGI. V lost 5 bases and J 6 bases, leaving 16 bases between the germline ends. The CDR3 nucleotides are TGTGCCAGCAGTCCCCTAGCTGGAGTGTCCGGGGAGCTGTTTTTT. Translation: CASSPLAGVSGELFF.

This sequence joins TRBV29-1 and TRBJ1-1, with a weak D call TRBD1 (6 bases). Germline assignment: CDR1 SQVTM and CDR2 ANQGSEA. V was shortened by 2 bases and J by 5 bases, with 12 bases between the two germline ends. This CDR3 comprises 13 residues. CDR3 region: CSVESGALTEAFF. The DNA of the CDR3 is TGCAGCGTTGAATCAGGGGCCCTGACTGAAGCTTTCTTT.

The chain employs TRBV6-2 or TRBV6-3 and TRBJ2-6; TRBD1 matches at 9 bases. Germline CDR1 is MNHEY and CDR2 is SVGEGT. J was trimmed by 0 bases and V by 4 bases; bases with no gene match: 4. The CDR3 spans 17 residues. This CDR3 is CASSSGTGTSGANVLTF. CDR3 in DNA: TGTGCCAGCAGTTCGGGGACAGGGACCTCTGGGGCCAACGTCCTGACTTTC.

The V call is TRBV9, the J call TRBJ2-2, with TRBD1 as a possible D gene (5 bases). The CDR3 is 16 amino acids. Germline V gene sequence: CDR1 SGDLS, CDR2 YYNGEE. The V end was cut by 4 bases, the J end by 0 bases, with 13 bases between. The CDR3: CASSSTPDTNTGELFF. Here the CDR3 DNA reads TGTGCCAGCAGCTCCACACCGGACACGAACACCGGGGAGCTGTTTTTT.

The chain couples TRBV11-2 to TRBJ2-7; 11 nucleotides line up with TRBD1. The CDR3 spans 15 residues. Germline V gives CDR1 SGHAT, CDR2 FQNNGV. Trimming removed 8 bases from V and 4 bases from J; junction bases left unmatched: 10. CDR3 bases: TGTGCCAGCCGGCCCTGGACAGGGGGCAGGTACGAGCAGTACTTC. This codes for CASRPWTGGRYEQYF.

The chain uses TRBV24-1 and TRBJ2-5, with TRBD1 matching over 8 bases. The CDR3 has 14 residues. Germline V gene lookup returns CDR1 KGHDR and CDR2 SFDVKD. V lost 8 bases and J lost 5; bases outside the gene matches: 9. CDR3 DNA sequence: TGTGCCACCACTTTACAGGGGGAGAATGAGACCCAGTACTTC. It is translated as CATTLQGENETQYF.

This clone came up a few times. The V gene is TRBV7-3, the J gene TRBJ1-1; D is unresolved. This CDR3 is built from 17 residues. CDR1 and CDR2 (germline): SGHTA, FQGTGA. V shed 2 bases and J shed 1 base, with 17 bases lying between them. CDR3 region: CASSLSGPGRPNTEAFF. The CDR3 DNA reads as TGTGCCAGCAGCTTATCGGGTCCCGGGAGACCGAACACTGAAGCTTTCTTT.

This chain links TRBV27 with TRBJ1-5; D may be TRBD1 (6 bases). This CDR3 contains 15 residues. Germline V gene sequence: CDR1 MNHEY, CDR2 SMNVEV (reference sequence). V shed 7 bases and J shed 6 bases, with 19 bases lying between them. This chain's CDR3 is CASIEAQGKPQPQHF. The DNA for the CDR3 is TGTGCCAGCATCGAGGCACAGGGAAAACCTCAGCCCCAGCATTTT.

The chain uses TRBV29-1 and TRBJ2-2, with 8 bases fitting TRBD1. Germline-derived CDR1 and CDR2 are SQVTM and ANQGSEA. V lost 2 bases, J lost 5 bases, and 1 base stayed unmatched. CDR3 length: 13 residues. CDR3 protein: CSVENRGTGELFF. The CDR3 nucleotides are TGCAGCGTTGAAAACAGGGGGACCGGGGAGCTGTTTTTT.

J is TRBJ1-2 and V is TRBV5-4, with TRBD1 as a possible D gene (5 bases). V was cut by 1 base and J by 2 bases, with 12 bases left in between. CDR3 length: 15 residues. The germline gives CDR1 SGHNT, CDR2 YYREEE (reference sequence). CDR3 residues: CASSLLARANYGYTF. CDR3 nucleotide sequence: TGTGCCAGCAGCTTGTTGGCCAGGGCGAACTATGGCTACACCTTC.

The rearrangement links TRBV10-2 to TRBJ2-5, with 7 bases fitting TRBD1. J gave up 4 bases and V 5 bases, and 10 bases lay outside the gene matches. Germline assignment: CDR1 WSHSY and CDR2 SAAADI. This CDR3 contains 15 residues. CDR3 sequence reads: CASSREEGAAETQYF. The CDR3 bases are TGCGCCAGCAGTCGAGAAGAGGGGGCCGCAGAGACCCAGTACTTC.

The chain links TRBV4-1 to TRBJ2-7, with a weak D call TRBD1 (6 bases). The CDR3 has 15 residues. V lost 4 bases and J lost 3, with 16 bases in between. The germline gives CDR1 MGHRA, CDR2 YSYEKL. The CDR3 protein is CASSRGPDSLYEQYF. CDR3 DNA sequence: TGCGCCAGCAGCCGAGGGCCGGACAGCCTCTACGAGCAGTACTTC.

This clone was observed a handful of times. The V and J genes are TRBV2 and TRBJ1-1, with D possibly matching TRBD1 (6 bases). This CDR3 is 13 amino acids long. Trimming stripped 5 bases from V and 8 bases from J, with 15 bases between. Per the germline V gene, CDR1 is SNHLY and CDR2 is FYNNEI. The CDR3 bases are TGTGCCAGCAGTATACAGGGTGGAACCGAAGCTTTCTTT. It is translated as CASSIQGGTEAFF.

CDR3 sequence (DNA): TGTGCCAGCGGAAATGTCCGGGACAGGCCAAACAATGAGCAGTTCTTC. The encoded protein is CASGNVRDRPNNEQFF. The J gene is TRBJ2-1, the V gene TRBV28; TRBD1 agrees at 8 bases. V shed 8 bases, J shed 5 bases, and the junction held 14 bases outside the gene matches. The CDR3 is 16 amino acids. The germline V gene encodes CDR1 MDHEN and CDR2 SYDVKM.

Only a few counts were recorded for this clone. The rearrangement uses TRBV25-1 and TRBJ1-2, with a possible D match to TRBD1 (5 bases). Germline V CDR1 and CDR2: MGHDK, SYGVNS. V lost 8 bases to trimming and J lost 8 bases, with 18 bases between them. The CDR3 totals 13 residues. In DNA, the CDR3 is TGTGCCAGCGAGGATACAGGTTCTTTGGGCTACACCTTC. It yields the protein CASEDTGSLGYTF.